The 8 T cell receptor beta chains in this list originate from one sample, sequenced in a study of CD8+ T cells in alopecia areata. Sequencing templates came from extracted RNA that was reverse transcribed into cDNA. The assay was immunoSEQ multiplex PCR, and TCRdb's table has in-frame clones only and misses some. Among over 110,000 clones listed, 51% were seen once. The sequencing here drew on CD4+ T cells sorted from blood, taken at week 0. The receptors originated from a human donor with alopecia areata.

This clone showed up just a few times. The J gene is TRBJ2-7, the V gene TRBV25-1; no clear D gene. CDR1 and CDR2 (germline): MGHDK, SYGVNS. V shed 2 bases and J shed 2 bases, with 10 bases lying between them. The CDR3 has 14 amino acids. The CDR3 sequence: CASSEVNPPYEQYF. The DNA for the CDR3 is TGTGCCAGCAGTGAAGTGAATCCCCCCTACGAGCAGTACTTC.

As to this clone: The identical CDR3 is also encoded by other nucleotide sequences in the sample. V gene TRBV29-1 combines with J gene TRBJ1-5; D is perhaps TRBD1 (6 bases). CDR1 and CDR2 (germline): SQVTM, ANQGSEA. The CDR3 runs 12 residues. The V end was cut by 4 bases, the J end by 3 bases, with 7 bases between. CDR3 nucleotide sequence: TGCAGCGTTGGGGGGGCCAATCAGCCCCAGCATTTT. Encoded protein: CSVGGANQPQHF.

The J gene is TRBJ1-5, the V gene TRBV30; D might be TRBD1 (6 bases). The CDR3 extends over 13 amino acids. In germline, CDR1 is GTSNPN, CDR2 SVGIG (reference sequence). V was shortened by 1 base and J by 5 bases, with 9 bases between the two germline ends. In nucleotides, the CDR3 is TGTGCCTGGAGTGGGGGGCGGGATCAGCCCCAGCATTTT. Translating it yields CAWSGGRDQPQHF.

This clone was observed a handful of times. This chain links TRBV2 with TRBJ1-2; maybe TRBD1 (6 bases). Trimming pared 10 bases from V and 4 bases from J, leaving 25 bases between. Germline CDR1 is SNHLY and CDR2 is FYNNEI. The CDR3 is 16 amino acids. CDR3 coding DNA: TGTGCCACCAGAGGGTTCGCAAAAACAGGGACCTATGGCTACACCTTC. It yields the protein CATRGFAKTGTYGYTF. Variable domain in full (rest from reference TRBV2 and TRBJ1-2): EPEVTQTPSHQVTQMGQEVILRCVPISNHLYFYWYRQILGQKVEFLVSFYNNEISEKSEIFDDQFSVERPDGSNFTLKIRSTKLEDSAMYFCATRGFAKTGTYGYTFGSGTRLTVV.

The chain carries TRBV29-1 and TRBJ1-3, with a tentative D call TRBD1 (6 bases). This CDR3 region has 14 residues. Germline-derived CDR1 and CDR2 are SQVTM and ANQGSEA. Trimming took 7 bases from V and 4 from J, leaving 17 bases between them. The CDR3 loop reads CSAWMAGAGNTIYF. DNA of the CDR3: TGCAGCGCCTGGATGGCAGGGGCGGGAAACACCATATATTTT.

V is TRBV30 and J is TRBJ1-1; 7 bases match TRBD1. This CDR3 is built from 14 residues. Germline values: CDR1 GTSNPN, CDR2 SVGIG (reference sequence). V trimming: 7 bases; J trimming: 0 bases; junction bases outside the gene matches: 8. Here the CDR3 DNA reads TGTGCCTCTAGAGGGGGCCCGTTGAACACTGAAGCTTTCTTT. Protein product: CASRGGPLNTEAFF.

The CDR3 loop is CASSSRGGPAKNIQYF. In DNA, the CDR3 is TGTGCCAGCAGCTCCCGAGGCGGGCCAGCCAAAAACATTCAGTACTTC. The chain has TRBV11-2 and TRBJ2-4; perhaps TRBD2 as D (5 bases). The CDR3 contains 16 residues. The ends were cut back, 4 bases at V and 0 bases at J, with 13 bases in the middle. Germline V gene sequence: CDR1 SGHAT, CDR2 FQNNGV.

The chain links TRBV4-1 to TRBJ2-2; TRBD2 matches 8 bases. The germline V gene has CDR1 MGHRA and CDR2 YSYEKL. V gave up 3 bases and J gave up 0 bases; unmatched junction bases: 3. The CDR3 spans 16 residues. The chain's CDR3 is CASSHAGLANTGELFF. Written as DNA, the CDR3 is TGCGCCAGCAGCCACGCGGGACTAGCGAACACCGGGGAGCTGTTTTTT.